The source of this T cell receptor (beta chain) is a study of PD-1 blockade in classical Hodgkin lymphoma. Whole-study context: Patients were administered nivolumab (3 mg/kg intravenously) every 2 weeks.

Findings and caveats of the study: CD4+ but not CD8+ TCR diversity rose significantly by C4D1. Exclusion removed patients who began nivolumab under 1 year after ASCT. Lower baseline TCR diversity marked trial partial responders and progressors.

On this clone itself: The antigen is not known.

The method was immunoSEQ multiplex PCR; TCRdb's version includes in-frame clones alone and lacks a portion of them. The table lists around 90,000 clones, about three quarters of them singletons. Time point here: cycle 4 day 1 (C4D1), after less than 7 weeks of nivolumab. Brentuximab vedotin exposure varied, and every patient relapsed after autologous stem cell transplantation. Trimming at V came to 1 base and at J to 8 bases, leaving 7 bases not matched to a gene. Germline loops: CDR1 MGHRA, CDR2 YSYEKL. The CDR3 is 15 amino acids. The rearrangement uses TRBV4-1 and TRBJ2-3, with 9 bases aligning to TRBD2. Here the sequenced sample was peripheral blood mononuclear cells (PBMCs), taken before the fourth cycle of nivolumab. The TCR sequence derives from a human donor with classical Hodgkin lymphoma. The CDR3 DNA reads TGCGCCAGCAGCCAAGGGGCGGGGGGGGTATCTACGCAGTATTTT. Translation gives CASSQGAGGVSTQYF.